This T cell receptor beta chain was sequenced during a study of blood T cells in healthy people across ages. Study-wide background: When template switching was applied, about one barcoded beta molecule was captured per two T cells.

Isolation per sample recovered at least 6 million PBMCs. The germline CDR1 and CDR2 sequences are MNHNS and SASEGT. The CDR3 is made up of 14 amino acids. Trimming shortened V by 0 bases and J by 4 bases, and 8 bases separated the two germline ends. The use of a sample-barcoded 5' primer and a J-beta primer mix characterized a second PCR of roughly 7 to 11 cycles. Tags on each cDNA molecule came from a template-switch adaptor with 12 random nucleotides. TCRdb reprocessed the 5' RACE reads via MiXCR and lists one record per CDR3 protein. The table lists over 1,200,000 distinct CDR3 sequences, around 59% of them singletons.

This chain uses TRBV6-1 with TRBJ2-3; D gene uncertain. The clonotype comes from a man between 18 and 29 years old in good health. The source material was blood. CDR3 sequence reads: CASSEAAAADTQYF. The CDR3 coding sequence is TGTGCCAGCAGTGAAGCGGCAGCTGCAGATACGCAGTATTTT.